This T cell receptor beta chain was identified during a study of cytomegalovirus exposure and HLA in healthy donors. The PCR had 60 Vbeta and 13 Jbeta primers. Profiled with immunoSEQ multiplex PCR; TCRdb holds only in-frame clones, not every one. The repertoire holds approximately 120,000 clones, with about 80% as singletons. The TCR was taken from a woman between 50 and 59 years old in good health and CMV-seropositive. Sequenced input: PBMCs.

CDR3: CASSQGTGRYEQYF. The CDR3 DNA reads as TGCGCCAGCAGCCAAGGGACAGGGAGGTACGAGCAGTACTTC. The gene calls are TRBV4-3 and TRBJ2-7; TRBD1 agrees at 8 bases. The CDR3 runs 14 residues. Trimming at V came to 1 base and at J to 4 bases, leaving 3 bases not matched to a gene. Per the germline V gene, CDR1 is LGHNA and CDR2 is YSLEER.